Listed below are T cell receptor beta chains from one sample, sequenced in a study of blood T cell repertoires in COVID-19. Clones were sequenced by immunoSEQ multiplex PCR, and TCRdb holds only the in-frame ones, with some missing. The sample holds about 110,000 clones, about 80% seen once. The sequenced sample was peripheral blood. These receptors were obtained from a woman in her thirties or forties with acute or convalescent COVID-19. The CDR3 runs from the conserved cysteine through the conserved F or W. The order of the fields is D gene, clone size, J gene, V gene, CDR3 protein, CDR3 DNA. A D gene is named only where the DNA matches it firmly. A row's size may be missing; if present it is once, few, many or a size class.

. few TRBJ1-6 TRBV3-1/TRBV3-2 CASSQDNRPNSPLHF TGTGCCAGCAGCCAAGATAACAGGCCGAATTCACCCCTCCACTTT
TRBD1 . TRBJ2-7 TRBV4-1 CASSRDRDVWEQYF TGCGCCAGCAGCCGGGACAGGGACGTGTGGGAGCAGTACTTC
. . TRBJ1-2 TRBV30 CAWSVGGGYTF TGTGCCTGGAGCGTCGGCGGGGGCTACACCTTC
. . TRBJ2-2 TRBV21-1 CASSKAGRRVGNTGELFF TGTGCCAGCAGCAAGGCCGGGAGGCGAGTGGGGAACACCGGGGAGCTGTTTTTT
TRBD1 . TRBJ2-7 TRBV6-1 CASSDRDRGAYEQYF TGTGCCAGCAGTGACCGGGACAGGGGTGCCTACGAGCAGTACTTC
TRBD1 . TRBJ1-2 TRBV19 CASSRERGRNGYTF TGTGCCAGTAGTCGAGAAAGGGGGCGAAATGGCTACACCTTC
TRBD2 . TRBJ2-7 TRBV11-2 CASSLRTSLWEQYF TGTGCCAGCAGCTTAAGGACTAGCCTTTGGGAGCAGTACTTC
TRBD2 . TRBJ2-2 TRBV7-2 CASSTRSQRGRTGELFF TGTGCCAGCAGCACCAGATCCCAGCGGGGGAGGACCGGGGAGCTGTTTTTT
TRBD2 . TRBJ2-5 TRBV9 CASSLGTSGVETQYF TGTGCCAGCAGCCTCGGGACTAGCGGGGTGGAGACCCAGTACTTC
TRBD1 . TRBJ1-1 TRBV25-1 CASRQGTEAFF TGTGCCAGCCGACAGGGGACTGAAGCTTTCTTT
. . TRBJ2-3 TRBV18 CASSVYSGATDTQYF TGTGCCAGCTCCGTTTATTCCGGAGCCACAGATACGCAGTATTTT
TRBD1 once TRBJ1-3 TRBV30 CAWTSDRVAGNTIYF TGTGCCTGGACGTCCGACAGGGTAGCCGGAAACACCATATATTTT
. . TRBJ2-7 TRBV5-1 CASSPPGAPYHEQYF TGCGCCAGCAGCCCGCCGGGAGCACCCTACCACGAGCAGTACTTC
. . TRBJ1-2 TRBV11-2 CASSLGGGSHGYTF TGTGCCAGCAGCTTAGGTGGGGGGAGCCATGGCTACACCTTC
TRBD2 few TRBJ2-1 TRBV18 CASSPPGLASNEQFF TGTGCCAGCTCACCACCCGGACTAGCGAGCAATGAGCAGTTCTTC
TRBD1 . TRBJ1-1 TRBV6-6 CASSNTGQVNTEAFF TGTGCCAGCAGTAATACAGGACAGGTGAACACTGAAGCTTTCTTT
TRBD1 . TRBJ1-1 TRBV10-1 CASSESPGGKTEAFF TGCGCCAGCAGTGAGTCTCCAGGGGGCAAAACTGAAGCTTTCTTT
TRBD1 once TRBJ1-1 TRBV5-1 CASSRDRGRVTEAFF TGCGCCAGCAGCAGGGACAGGGGGCGTGTCACTGAAGCTTTCTTT
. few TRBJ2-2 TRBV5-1 CASSLLGPPAGELFF TGCGCCAGCAGCTTGTTGGGGCCCCCCGCCGGGGAGCTGTTTTTT
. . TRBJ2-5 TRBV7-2 CASSFMGAQETQYF TGTGCCAGCAGCTTTATGGGGGCACAAGAGACCCAGTACTTC
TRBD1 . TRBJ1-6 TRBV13 CASSLAQGGHSPLHF TGTGCCAGCAGCTTAGCACAGGGGGGTCATTCACCCCTCCACTTT
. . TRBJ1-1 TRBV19 CASSRDWGTEAFF TGTGCCAGTAGTCGGGACTGGGGGACTGAAGCTTTCTTT
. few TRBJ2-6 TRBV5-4 CASSPDSSGANVLTF TGTGCCAGCAGCCCGGACAGCTCTGGGGCCAACGTCCTGACTTTC
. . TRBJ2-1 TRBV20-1 CSARGGGEQFF TGCAGTGCTAGAGGGGGGGGCGAGCAGTTCTTC
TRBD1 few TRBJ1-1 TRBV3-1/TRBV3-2 CASSLTTGKPEAFF TGTGCCAGCAGCCTAACGACAGGGAAACCTGAAGCTTTCTTT
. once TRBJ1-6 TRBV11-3 CASSLGNSPLHF TGTGCCAGCAGTCTAGGAAATTCACCCCTCCACTTT
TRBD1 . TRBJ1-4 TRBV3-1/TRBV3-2 CASSFRQGNEKLFF TGTGCCAGCAGCTTCCGACAGGGTAATGAAAAACTGTTTTTT
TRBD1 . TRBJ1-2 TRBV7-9 CASSLDSTGEYYGYTF TGTGCCAGCAGCTTAGATTCCACAGGGGAATACTATGGCTACACCTTC
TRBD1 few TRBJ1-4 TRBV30 CAWRGKSGRGEKLFF TGTGCCTGGAGGGGAAAATCCGGCAGGGGGGAAAAACTGTTTTTT
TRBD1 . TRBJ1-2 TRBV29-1 CSVAQGGGYTF TGCAGCGTGGCCCAGGGGGGAGGCTACACCTTC
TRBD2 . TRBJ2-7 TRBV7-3 CASSLTAGTSSVGQYF TGTGCCAGCAGCTTAACGGCCGGGACTAGCTCCGTAGGGCAGTACTTC
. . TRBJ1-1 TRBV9 CASSVAPGNTEAFF TGTGCCAGCAGCGTAGCACCGGGGAACACTGAAGCTTTCTTT
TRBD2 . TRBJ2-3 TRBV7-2 CASSPRVAGVTDTQYF TGTGCCAGCAGCCCTAGGGTAGCGGGGGTGACAGATACGCAGTATTTT
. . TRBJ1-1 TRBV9 CASSAEGGRTEAFF TGTGCCAGCAGCGCCGAGGGGGGGAGGACTGAAGCTTTCTTT
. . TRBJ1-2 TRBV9 CASSVTRANYGYTF TGTGCCAGCAGCGTGACCAGGGCCAACTATGGCTACACCTTC
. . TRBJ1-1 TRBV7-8 CASSLLRANTEAFF TGTGCCAGCAGCTTACTCAGGGCAAACACTGAAGCTTTCTTT
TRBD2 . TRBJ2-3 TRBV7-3 CASSIGTSGGADTQYF TGTGCCAGCAGCATCGGGACTAGCGGGGGGGCAGATACGCAGTATTTT
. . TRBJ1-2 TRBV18 CASSPEGLNYGYTF TGTGCCAGCTCACCAGAGGGACTCAACTATGGCTACACCTTC
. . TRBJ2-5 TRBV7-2 CASSLNAGETQYF TGTGCCAGCAGTCTAAATGCGGGCGAGACCCAGTACTTC
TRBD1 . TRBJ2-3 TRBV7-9 CASSGTGGTDTQYF TGTGCCAGCAGCGGGACAGGGGGCACAGATACGCAGTATTTT
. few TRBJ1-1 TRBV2 CASSETGGGTEAFF TGTGCCAGCAGTGAAACCGGAGGCGGCACTGAAGCTTTCTTT
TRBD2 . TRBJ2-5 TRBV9 CASSETSGVQETQYF TGTGCCAGCAGTGAGACTAGCGGGGTACAAGAGACCCAGTACTTC
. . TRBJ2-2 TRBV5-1 CASSLIVTGELFF TGCGCCAGCAGCTTAATTGTAACCGGGGAGCTGTTTTTT
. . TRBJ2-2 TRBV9 CASSVDPGTGELFF TGTGCCAGCAGCGTAGACCCAGGGACCGGGGAGCTGTTTTTT
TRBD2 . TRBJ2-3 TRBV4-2 CASSQELWTSGGSDTQYF TGTGCCAGCAGCCAAGAGCTCTGGACTAGCGGGGGATCAGATACGCAGTATTTT
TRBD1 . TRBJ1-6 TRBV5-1 CASSYGGRGGLRSPLHF TGCGCCAGCAGCTACGGAGGGCGAGGGGGCTTGCGTTCACCCCTCCACTTT
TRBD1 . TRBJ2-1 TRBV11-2 CASSIRQGKGYEQFF TGTGCCAGCAGCATAAGACAGGGTAAGGGCTATGAGCAGTTCTTC
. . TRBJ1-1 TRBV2 CASGQTAGGTEAFF TGTGCCAGCGGGCAGACGGCGGGGGGCACTGAAGCTTTCTTT
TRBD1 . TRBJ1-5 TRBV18 CASSTGQGLWQPQHF TGTGCCAGCTCAACGGGACAGGGGTTATGGCAGCCCCAGCATTTT
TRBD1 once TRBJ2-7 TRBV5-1 CASSLGQGAREQYF TGCGCCAGCAGCTTGGGACAGGGGGCGCGGGAGCAGTACTTC
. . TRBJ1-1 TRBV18 CASSPPASANTEAFF TGTGCCAGCTCACCACCCGCCAGCGCGAACACTGAAGCTTTCTTT